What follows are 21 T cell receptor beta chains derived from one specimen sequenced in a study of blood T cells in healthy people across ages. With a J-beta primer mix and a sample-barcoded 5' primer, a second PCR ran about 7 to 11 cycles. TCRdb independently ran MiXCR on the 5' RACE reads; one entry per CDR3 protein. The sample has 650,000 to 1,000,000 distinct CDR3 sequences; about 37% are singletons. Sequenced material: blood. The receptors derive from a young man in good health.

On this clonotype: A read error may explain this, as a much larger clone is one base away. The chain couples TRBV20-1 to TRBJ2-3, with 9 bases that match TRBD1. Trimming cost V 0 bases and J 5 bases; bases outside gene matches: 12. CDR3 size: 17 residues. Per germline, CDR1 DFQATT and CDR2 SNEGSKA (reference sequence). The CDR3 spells CSARDPRTGAGRDTQYF. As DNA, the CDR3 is TGCAGTGCTAGAGATCCACGGACAGGGGCCGGCAGAGATACGCAGTATTTT.

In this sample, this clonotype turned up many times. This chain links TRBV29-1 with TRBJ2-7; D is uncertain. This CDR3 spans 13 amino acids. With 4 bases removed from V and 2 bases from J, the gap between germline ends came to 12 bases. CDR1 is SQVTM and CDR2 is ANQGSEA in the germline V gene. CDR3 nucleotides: TGCAGCGTTGCTGACGGGTTAACCTACGAGCAGTACTTC. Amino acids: CSVADGLTYEQYF.

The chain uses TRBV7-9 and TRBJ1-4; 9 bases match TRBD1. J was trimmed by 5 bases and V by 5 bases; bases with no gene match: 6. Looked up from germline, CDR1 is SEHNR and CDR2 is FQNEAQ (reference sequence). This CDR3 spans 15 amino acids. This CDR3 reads CASSPDRGVNEKLFF. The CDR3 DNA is TGTGCCAGCAGCCCCGACAGGGGGGTAAATGAAAAACTGTTTTTT.

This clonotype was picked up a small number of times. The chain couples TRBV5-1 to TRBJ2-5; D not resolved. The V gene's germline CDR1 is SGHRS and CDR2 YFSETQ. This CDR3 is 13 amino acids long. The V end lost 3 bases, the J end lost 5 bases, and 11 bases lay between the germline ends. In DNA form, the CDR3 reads TGCGCCAGCAGCTCCTTGCCCTATGAGACCCAGTACTTC. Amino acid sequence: CASSSLPYETQYF.

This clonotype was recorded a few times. The CDR3 region has the DNA TGTGCCAGCAGCCAGTACTCGGGACAGGGGCAAAATGAAAAACTGTTTTTT. Translating gives CASSQYSGQGQNEKLFF. The V and J genes are TRBV4-2 and TRBJ1-4; 10 bases match TRBD1. CDR1 and CDR2 from the germline V gene are LGHNA and YNFKEQ. Trimming cost V 3 bases and J 5 bases; bases outside gene matches: 9. CDR3 length equals 17 residues.

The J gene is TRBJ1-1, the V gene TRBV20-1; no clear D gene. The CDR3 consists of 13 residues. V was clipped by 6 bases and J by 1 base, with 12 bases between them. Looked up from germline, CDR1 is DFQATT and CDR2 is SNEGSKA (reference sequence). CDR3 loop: CSASDQWNTEAFF. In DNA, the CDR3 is TGCAGTGCGAGCGACCAGTGGAACACTGAAGCTTTCTTT.

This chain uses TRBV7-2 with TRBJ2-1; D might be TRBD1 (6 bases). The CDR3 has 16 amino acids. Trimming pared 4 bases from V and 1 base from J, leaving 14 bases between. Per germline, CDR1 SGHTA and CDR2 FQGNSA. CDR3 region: CTSSSRGRGSYNEQFF. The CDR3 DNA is TGTACCAGCAGCTCCCGTGGCAGGGGTTCCTACAATGAGCAGTTCTTC.

The CDR3 DNA reads TGTGCCAGCAGGACAAACAGGGGCGAGCAGTACTTC. Translating gives CASRTNRGEQYF. This sequence joins TRBV28 and TRBJ2-7; 7 bases are a match to TRBD1. The germline gives CDR1 MDHEN, CDR2 SYDVKM. This CDR3 is 12 amino acids long. V shed 6 bases, J shed 6 bases, and the junction held 5 bases outside the gene matches.

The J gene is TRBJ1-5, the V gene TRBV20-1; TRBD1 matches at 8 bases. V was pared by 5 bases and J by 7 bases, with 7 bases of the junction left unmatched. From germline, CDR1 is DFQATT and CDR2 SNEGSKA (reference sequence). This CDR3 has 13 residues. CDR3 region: CSASDRVGQPQHF. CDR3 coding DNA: TGCAGTGCTTCGGACAGGGTAGGGCAGCCCCAGCATTTT.

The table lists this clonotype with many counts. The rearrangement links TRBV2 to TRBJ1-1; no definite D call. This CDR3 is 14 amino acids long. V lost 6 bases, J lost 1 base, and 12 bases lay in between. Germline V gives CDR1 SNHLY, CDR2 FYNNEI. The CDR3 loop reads CASSGTVTNTEAFF. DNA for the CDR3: TGTGCCAGCAGCGGAACCGTGACGAACACTGAAGCTTTCTTT.

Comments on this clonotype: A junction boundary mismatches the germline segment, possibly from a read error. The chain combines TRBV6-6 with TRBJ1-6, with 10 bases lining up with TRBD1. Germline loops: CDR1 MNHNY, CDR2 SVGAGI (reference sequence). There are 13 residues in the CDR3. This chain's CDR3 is CASGDRGESPPHF. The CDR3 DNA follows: TGTGCCAGCGGGGACAGGGGAGAATCACCCCCCCACTTT.

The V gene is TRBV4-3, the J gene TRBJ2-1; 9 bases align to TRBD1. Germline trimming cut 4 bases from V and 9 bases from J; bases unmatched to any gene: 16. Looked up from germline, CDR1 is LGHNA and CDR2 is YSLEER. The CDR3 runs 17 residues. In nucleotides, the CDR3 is TGCGCCAGCAGCCCTTCTGTTACAGGGGGCGGGAACAGTGAGCAGTTCTTC. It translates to CASSPSVTGGGNSEQFF.

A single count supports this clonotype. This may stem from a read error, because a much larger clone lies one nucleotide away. CDR3 DNA: TGTGCCAACAGGACCTTTGAGCGAGGTGAGCAGTTCTTC. Residues: CANRTFERGEQFF. V gene TRBV6-2 or TRBV6-3 combines with J gene TRBJ2-1; a possible D gene is TRBD1 (5 bases). CDR1 MNHEY and CDR2 SVGEGT come from the germline V gene. The V gene lost 10 bases and the J gene lost 9 bases, with 19 bases spanning the gap. The CDR3 is 13 amino acids.

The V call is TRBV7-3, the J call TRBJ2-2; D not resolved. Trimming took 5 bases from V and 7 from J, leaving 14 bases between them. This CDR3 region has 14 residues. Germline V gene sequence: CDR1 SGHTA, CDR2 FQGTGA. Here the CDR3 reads CASSRRGEGGELFF. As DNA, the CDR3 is TGTGCCAGCAGCAGACGAGGAGAAGGCGGGGAGCTGTTTTTT.

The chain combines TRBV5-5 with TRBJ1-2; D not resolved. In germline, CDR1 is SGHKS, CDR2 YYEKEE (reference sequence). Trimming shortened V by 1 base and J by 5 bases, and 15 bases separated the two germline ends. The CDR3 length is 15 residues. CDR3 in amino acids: CASSLLRADSYGYTF. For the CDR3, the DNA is TGTGCCAGCAGCTTGTTACGGGCGGATTCGTATGGCTACACCTTC. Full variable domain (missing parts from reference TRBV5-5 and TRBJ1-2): DAGVTQSPTHLIKTRGQQVTLRCSPISGHKSVSWYQQVLGQGPQFIFQYYEKEERGRGNFPDRFSARQFPNYSSELNVNALLLGDSALYLCASSLLRADSYGYTFGSGTRLTVV.

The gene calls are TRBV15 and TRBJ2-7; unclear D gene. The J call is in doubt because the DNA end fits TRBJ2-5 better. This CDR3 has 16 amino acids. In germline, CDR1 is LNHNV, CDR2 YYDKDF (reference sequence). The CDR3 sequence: CATSRDLTGHQETQYF. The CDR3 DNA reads TGTGCCACCAGCAGAGATTTAACGGGTCACCAAGAGACCCAGTACTTC.

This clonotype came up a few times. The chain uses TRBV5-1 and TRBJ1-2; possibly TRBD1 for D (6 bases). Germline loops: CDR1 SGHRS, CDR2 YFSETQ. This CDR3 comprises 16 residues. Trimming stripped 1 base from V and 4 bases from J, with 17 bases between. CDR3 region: CASSLWGRQAIYGYTF. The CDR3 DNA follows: TGCGCCAGCAGCTTGTGGGGGAGACAGGCTATCTATGGCTACACCTTC. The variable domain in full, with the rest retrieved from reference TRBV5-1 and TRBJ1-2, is KAGVTQTPRYLIKTRGQQVTLSCSPISGHRSVSWYQQTPGQGLQFLFEYFSETQRNKGNFPGRFSGRQFSNSRSEMNVSTLELGDSALYLCASSLWGRQAIYGYTFGSGTRLTVV.

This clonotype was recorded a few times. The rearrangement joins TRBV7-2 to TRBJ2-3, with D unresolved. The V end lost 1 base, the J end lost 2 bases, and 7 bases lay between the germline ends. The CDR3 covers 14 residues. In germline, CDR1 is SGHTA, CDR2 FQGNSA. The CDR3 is CASSLDPITDTQYF. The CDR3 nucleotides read TGTGCCAGCAGCTTAGACCCAATCACAGATACGCAGTATTTT.

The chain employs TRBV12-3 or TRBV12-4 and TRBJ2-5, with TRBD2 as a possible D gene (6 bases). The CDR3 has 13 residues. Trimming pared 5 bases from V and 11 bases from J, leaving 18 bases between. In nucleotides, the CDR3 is TGTGCCAGCAGTCCCAGTGGGTGGAGGGATCAGTACTTC. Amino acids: CASSPSGWRDQYF.

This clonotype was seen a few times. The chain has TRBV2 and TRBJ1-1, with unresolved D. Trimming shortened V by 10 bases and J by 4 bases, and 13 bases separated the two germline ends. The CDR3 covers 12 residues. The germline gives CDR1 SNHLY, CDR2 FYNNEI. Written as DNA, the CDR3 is TGTGCCACCCGGGCGTCGGGCACTGAAGCTTTCTTT. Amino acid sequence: CATRASGTEAFF.

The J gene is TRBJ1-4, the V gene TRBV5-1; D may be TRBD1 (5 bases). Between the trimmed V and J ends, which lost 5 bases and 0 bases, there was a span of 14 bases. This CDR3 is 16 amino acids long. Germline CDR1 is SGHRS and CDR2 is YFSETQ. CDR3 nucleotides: TGCGCCAGCAGGGCAGGGACTCTCGCAACTAATGAAAAACTGTTTTTT. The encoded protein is CASRAGTLATNEKLFF. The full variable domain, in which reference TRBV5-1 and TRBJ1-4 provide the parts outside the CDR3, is KAGVTQTPRYLIKTRGQQVTLSCSPISGHRSVSWYQQTPGQGLQFLFEYFSETQRNKGNFPGRFSGRQFSNSRSEMNVSTLELGDSALYLCASRAGTLATNEKLFFGSGTQLSVL.